Following are 21 T cell receptor beta chains from one sample sequenced in a study of cytomegalovirus exposure and HLA in healthy donors. Clones were sequenced by immunoSEQ multiplex PCR, and TCRdb holds only the in-frame ones, with some missing. The sample includes 100,000 to 150,000 clones, approximately 94% of them seen just once. Sequenced sample: PBMCs. Every receptor here comes from a woman younger than 35 in good health and CMV-seronegative.

The chain combines TRBV5-4 with TRBJ1-1; 8 nucleotides line up with TRBD1. The CDR3 has 14 residues. Germline values: CDR1 SGHNT, CDR2 YYREEE (reference sequence). Trimming removed 1 base from V and 8 bases from J; junction bases left unmatched: 7. This CDR3 reads CASSLWDRTKEAFF. The CDR3 nucleotides are TGTGCCAGCAGCTTGTGGGACAGGACAAAAGAAGCTTTCTTT.

In this sample, this clone turned up once. J is TRBJ2-5 and V is TRBV4-1; no reliable D call. The CDR3 has 14 amino acids. Trimming removed 1 base from V and 1 base from J, with 7 bases in between. CDR1 is MGHRA, CDR2 YSYEKL, per germline. DNA of the CDR3: TGCGCCAGCAGCCAAGTACAGATCCAAGAGACCCAGTACTTC. Translated: CASSQVQIQETQYF.

CDR3 nucleotides: TGTGCCAGCGGGGCCAGGGATGCATCTGGAAACACCATATATTTT. It is translated as CASGARDASGNTIYF. V gene TRBV6-1 combines with J gene TRBJ1-3; TRBD1 might be the D (5 bases). Looked up from germline, CDR1 is MNHNS and CDR2 is SASEGT. The CDR3 has 15 amino acids. V gave up 8 bases and J gave up 1 base, with 15 bases separating them.

This clone has just one count. The chain links TRBV28 to TRBJ2-7; D is perhaps TRBD1 (6 bases). With 7 bases removed from V and 6 bases from J, the gap between germline ends came to 22 bases. The V gene's germline CDR1 is MDHEN and CDR2 SYDVKM. There are 15 residues in the CDR3. The CDR3 sequence: CASTWGTQGRVEQYF. CDR3 in DNA: TGTGCCAGCACCTGGGGGACACAGGGCCGGGTCGAGCAGTACTTC.

V usage is TRBV5-1 and J usage is TRBJ1-1, with no clear D. V lost 4 bases and J lost 4, with 14 bases in between. The CDR3 is 14 residues long. Germline CDR1 is SGHRS and CDR2 is YFSETQ. The CDR3 nucleotides read TGCGCCAGCAGCGAGGGATTCCGGGGCACTGAAGCTTTCTTT. It is translated as CASSEGFRGTEAFF.

The J gene is TRBJ2-7, the V gene TRBV28; TRBD1 agrees at 7 bases. V lost 7 bases and J lost 2; bases outside the gene matches: 8. The CDR3 runs 14 residues. Germline V gene sequence: CDR1 MDHEN, CDR2 SYDVKM. CDR3 residues: CASNRGQPTYEQYF. DNA for the CDR3: TGTGCCAGCAACAGGGGACAGCCGACCTACGAGCAGTACTTC.

This chain links TRBV25-1 with TRBJ2-3, with 9 bases aligning to TRBD2. Germline CDR1 is MGHDK and CDR2 is SYGVNS. The V and J ends lost 2 bases and 2 bases, in that order; junction bases with no gene match: 5. There are 16 residues in the CDR3. The CDR3 is CASSETRLAVTDTQYF. The CDR3 region has the DNA TGTGCCAGCAGTGAAACCCGACTAGCGGTCACAGATACGCAGTATTTT.

The chain combines TRBV5-4 with TRBJ2-2, with 8 bases lining up with TRBD1. CDR1 SGHNT and CDR2 YYREEE come from the germline V gene (reference sequence). V shed 3 bases, J shed 3 bases, and the junction held 7 bases outside the gene matches. The CDR3 length is 16 residues. This chain's CDR3 is CASSWGDRPDTGELFF. In nucleotides, the CDR3 is TGTGCCAGCAGCTGGGGGGACAGGCCCGACACCGGGGAGCTGTTTTTT.

This chain links TRBV4-1 with TRBJ2-7; 8 bases fit TRBD1. With 3 bases clipped from V and 5 bases from J, the junction kept 12 bases outside the gene matches. The CDR3 totals 16 residues. Per germline, CDR1 MGHRA and CDR2 YSYEKL. CDR3 sequence: CASSQYPDRVIDEQYF. In nucleotides, the CDR3 is TGCGCCAGCAGCCAGTACCCGGACAGGGTTATCGACGAGCAGTACTTC.

This clone was detected only once. This chain connects TRBV27 to TRBJ2-1; D ambiguous. The V and J ends lost 0 bases and 8 bases respectively, with 11 bases between them. The CDR3 contains 14 residues. Germline V gene lookup returns CDR1 MNHEY and CDR2 SMNVEV (reference sequence). DNA of the CDR3: TGTGCCAGCAGTTTATCCCCCGTCTCTGATGAGCAGTTCTTC. Translation gives CASSLSPVSDEQFF.

V is TRBV5-1 and J is TRBJ2-5; 10 bases agree with TRBD2. This CDR3 has 19 residues. Germline lookup yields CDR1 SGHRS and CDR2 YFSETQ. V shed 4 bases and J 3 bases; nucleotides not matched to a gene: 18. In nucleotides, the CDR3 is TGCGCCAGCAGCCCTAATCCGCGACTAGCGGGTATGGAAAAAGAGACCCAGTACTTC. Amino acid sequence: CASSPNPRLAGMEKETQYF.

The rearrangement uses TRBV6-6 and TRBJ1-4, with D perhaps matching TRBD1 (6 bases). Germline V gene sequence: CDR1 MNHNY, CDR2 SVGAGI (reference sequence). Trimming shortened V by 6 bases and J by 7 bases, and 18 bases separated the two germline ends. The CDR3 spans 15 residues. The CDR3 sequence is CASSPDGGWVEKLFF. In DNA form, the CDR3 reads TGTGCCAGCAGCCCAGATGGGGGCTGGGTTGAAAAACTGTTTTTT.

The chain employs TRBV5-1 and TRBJ1-3, with D maybe TRBD1 (6 bases). This CDR3 contains 15 residues. Trimming took 0 bases from V and 4 from J, leaving 11 bases between them. CDR1 and CDR2 (germline): SGHRS, YFSETQ. The CDR3 DNA follows: TGCGCCAGCAGCTTGGCCTCTGGGGGCGGAAACACCATATATTTT. Its protein product is CASSLASGGGNTIYF.

This clone was observed a single time. The chain recombines TRBV6-1 with TRBJ2-1; D is undetermined. Germline CDR1 is MNHNS and CDR2 is SASEGT. The ends were cut back, 2 bases at V and 3 bases at J, with 8 bases in the middle. This CDR3 region has 14 residues. CDR3 amino acids: CASSENYDYNEQFF. In DNA, the CDR3 is TGTGCCAGCAGTGAAAACTACGACTACAATGAGCAGTTCTTC.

The chain uses TRBV30 and TRBJ2-1; 16 bases agree with TRBD2. The V gene's germline CDR1 is GTSNPN and CDR2 SVGIG (reference sequence). V dropped 4 bases and J dropped 0; count of bases not matched to a gene: 9. The length of the CDR3 is 19 residues. As DNA, the CDR3 is TGTGCCTGGACAAGCCCGGGACTAGCGGGGGGGAGCTCCTACAATGAGCAGTTCTTC. It encodes CAWTSPGLAGGSSYNEQFF. Complete variable domain (other parts from reference TRBV30 and TRBJ2-1): SQTIHQWPATLVQPVGSPLSLECTVEGTSNPNLYWYRQAAGRGLQLLFYSVGIGQISSEVPQNLSASRPQDRQFILSSKKLLLSDSGFYLCAWTSPGLAGGSSYNEQFFGPGTRLTVL.

The chain links TRBV4-1 to TRBJ2-3; the D gene is possibly TRBD1 (6 bases). This CDR3 has 17 amino acids. V was pared by 1 base and J by 3 bases, with 17 bases between. Germline V gene sequence: CDR1 MGHRA, CDR2 YSYEKL. This chain's CDR3 is CASSQGHRVAFTDTQYF. The CDR3 DNA is TGCGCCAGCAGCCAAGGGCACAGGGTAGCGTTTACAGATACGCAGTATTTT.

Only a few counts were recorded for this clone. The rearrangement joins TRBV6-6 to TRBJ2-7, with a weak D call TRBD1 (5 bases). Germline V gene data show CDR1 as MNHNY and CDR2 as SVGAGI (reference sequence). The CDR3 runs to 14 residues. The V and J ends lost 5 bases and 7 bases respectively, with 18 bases between them. CDR3 in DNA: TGTGCCAGCAGTCCAGCCCTAGGGCCAGGGGAGCAGTACTTC. Translation gives CASSPALGPGEQYF.

This CDR3 is CASSEAAPDTQYF. The CDR3 DNA sequence: TGCGCCAGCAGCGAAGCCGCACCAGATACGCAGTATTTT. V and J are TRBV5-1 and TRBJ2-3; no firm D call. V dropped 4 bases and J dropped 4 bases, with 10 bases sitting between them. Per germline, CDR1 SGHRS and CDR2 YFSETQ. This CDR3 is built from 13 residues.

The V call is TRBV5-4, the J call TRBJ2-7; D possibly corresponds to TRBD1 (6 bases). This CDR3 is built from 16 residues. The V end lost 4 bases, the J end lost 1 base, and 18 bases lay between the germline ends. Germline CDR1 is SGHNT and CDR2 is YYREEE (reference sequence). For the CDR3, the DNA is TGTGCCAGCAGCCCGCCCAGGGGTACGGATTCCTACGAGCAGTACTTC. Protein sequence: CASSPPRGTDSYEQYF.

This clone was recorded a few times. V and J are TRBV7-6 and TRBJ2-3; D is possibly TRBD2 (5 bases). The V end was cut by 2 bases, the J end by 5 bases, with 17 bases between. Germline CDR1 is SGHVS and CDR2 is FNYEAQ. The CDR3 has 16 amino acids. CDR3 amino acids: CASSLNGLPYGDTQYF. Written as DNA, the CDR3 is TGTGCCAGCAGCTTAAACGGACTTCCTTACGGAGATACGCAGTATTTT.

This clone is a singleton in its sample. The chain joins TRBV4-2 to TRBJ2-3; 9 bases align to TRBD2. CDR1 and CDR2 from the germline V gene are LGHNA and YNFKEQ. The CDR3 length is 15 residues. V shed 3 bases and J 6 bases; nucleotides not matched to a gene: 7. CDR3 loop: CASSQGAGGPDTQYF. In DNA, the CDR3 is TGTGCCAGCAGCCAGGGGGCGGGGGGGCCGGATACGCAGTATTTT.